This T cell receptor beta chain was observed in a study of blood T cells in healthy people across ages. As to this clonotype: The junction and the germline gene differ at one end; a read error may be behind it.

Germline CDR1 SGHVS, CDR2 FNYEAQ. This CDR3 comprises 17 residues. A J-beta primer mix and a sample-barcoded 5' primer were used in a second PCR of roughly 6 to 11 cycles. Each sample provided no less than 2.5 million CDR3-containing paired-end reads. TCRdb reanalysed the 5' RACE reads using MiXCR and keeps one entry per CDR3 protein. The sample has fewer than 950,000 distinct CDR3 sequences, around 36% seen once. This chain links TRBV7-6 with TRBJ1-2; 10 positions agree with TRBD1. The origin of this receptor is a man between 18 and 29 years old in good health. The sequencing input was blood. The CDR3 DNA reads TGTGCCGGCAGCTTAGAGACTGGAGGTGGACAGGGGGTGGGCTACACCTTC. Translation gives CAGSLETGGGQGVGYTF. The whole variable domain, remainder taken from reference TRBV7-6 and TRBJ1-2, is GAGVSQSPRYKVTKRGQDVALRCDPISGHVSLYWYRQALGQGPEFLTYFNYEAQQDKSGLPNDRFSAERPEGSISTLTIQRTEQRDSAMYRCAGSLETGGGQGVGYTFGSGTRLTVV.